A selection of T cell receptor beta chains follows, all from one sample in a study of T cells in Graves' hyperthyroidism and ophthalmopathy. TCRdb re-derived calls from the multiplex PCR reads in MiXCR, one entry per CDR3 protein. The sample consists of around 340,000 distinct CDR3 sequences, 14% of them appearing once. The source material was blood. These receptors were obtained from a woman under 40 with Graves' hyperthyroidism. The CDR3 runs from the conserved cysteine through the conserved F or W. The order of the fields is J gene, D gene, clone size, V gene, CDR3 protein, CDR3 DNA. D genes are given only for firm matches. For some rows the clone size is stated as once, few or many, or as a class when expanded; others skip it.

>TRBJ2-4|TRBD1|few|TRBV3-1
CASSLDRVNIQYF
TGTGCCAGCAGCCTGGACAGGGTGAACATTCAGTACTTC
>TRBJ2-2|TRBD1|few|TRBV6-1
CASSVLPGQGNTGELFF
TGTGCCAGCAGTGTATTGCCGGGACAGGGTAACACCGGGGAGCTGTTTTTT
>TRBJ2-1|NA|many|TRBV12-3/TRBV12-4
CASGAREMIEQFF
TGTGCCAGCGGAGCCCGTGAGATGATTGAGCAGTTCTTC
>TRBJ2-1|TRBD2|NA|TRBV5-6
CASSPGASGRIIEQFF
TGTGCCAGCAGCCCCGGCGCTAGCGGGAGGATAATCGAGCAGTTCTTC
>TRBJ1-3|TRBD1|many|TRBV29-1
CSVEVQGASGNTIYF
TGCAGCGTTGAAGTTCAGGGGGCCTCTGGAAACACCATATATTTT
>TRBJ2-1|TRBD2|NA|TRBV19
CASSTPGTRGYNEQFF
TGTGCCAGTAGCACCCCTGGGACTAGAGGCTACAATGAGCAGTTCTTC
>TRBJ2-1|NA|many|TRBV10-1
CASSDGGWDEQFF
TGCGCCAGCAGTGACGGAGGGTGGGATGAGCAGTTCTTC
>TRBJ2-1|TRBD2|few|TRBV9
CASKPGTSVTEQFF
TGTGCCAGCAAACCCGGGACTAGCGTCACTGAGCAGTTCTTC
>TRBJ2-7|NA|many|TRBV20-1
CSARDTASYEQYF
TGCAGTGCTCGGGACACGGCTTCCTACGAGCAGTACTTC
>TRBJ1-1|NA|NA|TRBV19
CASSTWGSTEAFF
TGTGCCAGTAGTACCTGGGGCAGTACTGAAGCTTTCTTT
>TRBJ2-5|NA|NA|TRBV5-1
CASSFVGSQETQYF
TGCGCCAGCAGCTTTGTCGGGAGCCAAGAGACCCAGTACTTC
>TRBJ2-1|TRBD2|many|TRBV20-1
CSATKSASGAVEEQFF
TGCAGTGCCACTAAGTCCGCTAGCGGGGCGGTGGAGGAGCAGTTCTTC
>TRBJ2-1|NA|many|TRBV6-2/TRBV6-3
CASRYAGMGYNEQFF
TGTGCCAGCAGATACGCAGGGATGGGTTACAATGAGCAGTTCTTC
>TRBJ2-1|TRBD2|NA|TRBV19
CASSLGDSGRIHNEQFF
TGTGCCAGTAGTCTGGGTGATAGCGGGAGGATTCACAATGAGCAGTTCTTC
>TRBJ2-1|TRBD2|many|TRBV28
CASTAGGRAYEQFF
TGTGCCAGCACGGCGGGAGGTCGGGCCTATGAGCAGTTCTTC
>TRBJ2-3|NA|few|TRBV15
CATSRVAGQRTDTQYF
TGTGCCACCAGCAGAGTGGCGGGACAGCGCACAGATACGCAGTATTTT
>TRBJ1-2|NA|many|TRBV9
CASSVSGRAANYGYTF
TGTGCCAGCAGCGTATCGGGGCGAGCCGCTAACTATGGCTACACCTTC
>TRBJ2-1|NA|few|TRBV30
CAWSGPRNEQFF
TGTGCCTGGAGTGGACCCCGCAATGAGCAGTTCTTC
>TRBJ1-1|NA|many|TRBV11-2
CASSLVGRPLILMNTEAFF
TGTGCCAGCAGCTTAGTAGGCCGGCCCTTGATCCTAATGAACACTGAAGCTTTCTTT
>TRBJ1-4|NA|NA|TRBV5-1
CASSARAATNEKLFF
TGCGCCAGCAGCGCGAGGGCCGCAACTAATGAAAAACTGTTTTTT
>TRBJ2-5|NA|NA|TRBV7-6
CASSRRGGQETQYF
TGTGCCAGCAGTAGAAGGGGAGGCCAAGAGACCCAGTACTTC
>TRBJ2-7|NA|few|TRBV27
CASSLFSGLNEQYF
TGTGCCAGCAGTTTATTCTCGGGTCTGAACGAGCAGTACTTC
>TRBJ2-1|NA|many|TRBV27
CASRLYNEQFF
TGTGCCAGCAGACTTTACAATGAGCAGTTCTTC
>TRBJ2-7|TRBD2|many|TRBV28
CASRPYLGTSGESSYEQYF
TGTGCCAGCAGACCGTACCTCGGGACTAGCGGGGAATCCTCCTACGAGCAGTACTTC
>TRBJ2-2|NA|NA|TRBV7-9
CASSLDGGLTGELFF
TGTGCCAGCAGCTTAGATGGGGGCCTCACCGGGGAGCTGTTTTTT
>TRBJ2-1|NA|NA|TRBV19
CASSMDTETYNEQFF
TGTGCCAGTAGTATGGACACAGAGACCTACAATGAGCAGTTCTTC
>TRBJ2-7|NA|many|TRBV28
CASRYRRTYEQYF
TGTGCCAGCAGATACAGAAGGACCTACGAGCAGTACTTC
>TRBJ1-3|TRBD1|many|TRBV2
CASRPGQDRRTGTIYF
TGTGCCAGCAGACCCGGACAGGATCGGAGAACCGGCACCATATATTTT
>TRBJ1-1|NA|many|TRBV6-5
CASSYRPDVKNTEAFF
TGTGCCAGCAGTTACCGGCCGGATGTAAAGAACACTGAAGCTTTCTTT
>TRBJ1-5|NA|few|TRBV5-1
CASSLEGTKPQHF
TGCGCCAGCAGCTTGGAAGGCACTAAGCCCCAGCATTTT
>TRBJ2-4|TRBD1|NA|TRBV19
CAGGQGGIQNIQYF
TGTGCCGGGGGACAGGGAGGGATCCAAAACATTCAGTACTTC
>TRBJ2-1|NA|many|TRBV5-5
CASSFWEQFF
TGTGCCAGCAGCTTCTGGGAGCAGTTCTTC
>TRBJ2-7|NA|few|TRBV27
CASSLYGASYEQYF
TGTGCCAGCAGTTTATATGGGGCGTCCTACGAGCAGTACTTC
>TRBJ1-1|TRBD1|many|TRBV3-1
CASSRGTGGGTEAFF
TGTGCCAGCAGCCGAGGGACAGGGGGGGGAACTGAAGCTTTCTTT
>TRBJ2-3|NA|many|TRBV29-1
CSVGGSEGSSTDTQYF
TGCAGCGTTGGGGGGTCGGAGGGATCTAGCACAGATACGCAGTATTTT
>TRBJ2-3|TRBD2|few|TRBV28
CASSTQAGGTDTQYF
TGTGCCAGCAGTACACAAGCGGGAGGCACAGATACGCAGTATTTT
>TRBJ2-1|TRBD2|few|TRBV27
CASRQLAGGVNEQFF
TGTGCCAGCAGGCAACTAGCGGGAGGGGTCAATGAGCAGTTCTTC
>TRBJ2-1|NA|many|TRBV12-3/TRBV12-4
CATLPWQGANEQFF
TGTGCCACCCTCCCGTGGCAGGGCGCAAATGAGCAGTTCTTC
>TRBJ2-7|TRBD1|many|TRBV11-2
CASSFSGTGYEQYF
TGTGCCAGCAGCTTTTCCGGGACAGGCTACGAGCAGTACTTC
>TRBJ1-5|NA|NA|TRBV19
CASKRGVQPQHF
TGTGCCAGTAAGCGGGGTGTTCAGCCCCAGCATTTT
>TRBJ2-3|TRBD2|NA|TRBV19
CATTFGLAGTDTQYF
TGTGCCACCACCTTCGGACTAGCAGGCACAGATACGCAGTATTTT